The 15 T cell receptor beta chains below all came from one sample that was sequenced in a study of blood T cell repertoires in COVID-19. Some clones are missing from TCRdb's copy, which holds only in-frame ones; the method was immunoSEQ multiplex PCR. The table includes a few hundred thousand clones, around 85% detected once. Sequenced: peripheral blood. The receptor set was obtained from a woman aged 30 to 39 who had recovered from COVID-19.

This clone showed up just a few times. This chain links TRBV6-2 or TRBV6-3 with TRBJ1-1; D is unclear. Germline V gene data show CDR1 as MNHEY and CDR2 as SVGEGT. Trimming took off 4 bases at V and 7 bases at J, with 10 bases between the two ends. The length of the CDR3 is 12 residues. CDR3 in DNA: TGTGCCAGCAGTTCACAGCCTAATGAAGCTTTCTTT. This encodes CASSSQPNEAFF.

The chain is built from TRBV5-6 and TRBJ1-1; possibly TRBD1 for D (5 bases). Germline V lookup: CDR1 SGHDT, CDR2 YYEEEE. V dropped 0 bases and J dropped 5 bases, with 14 bases sitting between them. The CDR3 totals 15 residues. CDR3 DNA sequence: TGTGCCAGCAGCTTGGGCACAGGAAAATCTACTGAAGCTTTCTTT. It is translated as CASSLGTGKSTEAFF.

The rearrangement links TRBV29-1 to TRBJ1-4, with D unresolved. The V and J ends lost 4 bases and 8 bases respectively, with 14 bases between them. Germline assignment: CDR1 SQVTM and CDR2 ANQGSEA. The CDR3 runs to 13 residues. DNA for the CDR3: TGCAGCGTTGCTAGGCGGGGTGGCGAAAAACTGTTTTTT. Translated: CSVARRGGEKLFF.

This sequence joins TRBV7-2 and TRBJ1-5; no reliable D call. This CDR3 has 17 residues. V was clipped by 1 base and J by 6 bases, with 19 bases between them. Germline loops: CDR1 SGHTA, CDR2 FQGNSA. The CDR3 coding sequence is TGTGCCAGCAGCTTAGAAGGTGTCGGGGAGTTGGCTCAGCCCCAGCATTTT. It codes for CASSLEGVGELAQPQHF.

The rearrangement links TRBV24-1 to TRBJ2-7; TRBD1 matches at 8 bases. Germline CDR1 and CDR2: KGHDR and SFDVKD. The CDR3 contains 13 residues. After removal of 6 bases from V and 6 bases from J, the junction contained 6 bases not matched to a gene. CDR3 DNA: TGTGCCACCAGTCCCAGGGGGCTCGGCGAGCAGTACTTC. It codes for CATSPRGLGEQYF.

This chain links TRBV30 with TRBJ1-2; D is unclear. CDR3 length: 11 amino acids. Germline CDR1 GTSNPN, CDR2 SVGIG (reference sequence). Trimming cost V 5 bases and J 8 bases, with 12 bases left between them. CDR3 amino acids: CAWDGGGGYTF. The CDR3 DNA reads TGTGCCTGGGACGGAGGTGGCGGCTACACCTTC.

V and J are TRBV6-5 and TRBJ2-1; D gene uncertain. CDR1 MNHEY and CDR2 SVGAGI come from the germline V gene. The CDR3 runs to 12 residues. Trimming took off 2 bases at V and 8 bases at J, with 7 bases between the two ends. The CDR3 DNA sequence: TGTGCCAGCAGTTACAATCGCGATGAGCAGTTCTTC. It specifies CASSYNRDEQFF.

The chain recombines TRBV2 with TRBJ1-1, with TRBD1 matching over 7 bases. This CDR3 region has 15 residues. With 0 bases clipped from V and 3 bases from J, the junction kept 4 bases outside the gene matches. Germline CDR1 and CDR2: SNHLY and FYNNEI. The CDR3 loop reads CASSEAGDSDTEAFF. CDR3 DNA sequence: TGTGCCAGCAGTGAAGCTGGGGACAGCGACACTGAAGCTTTCTTT.

The V and J genes are TRBV4-1 and TRBJ1-4; a weak D match, TRBD1 (5 bases). In germline, CDR1 is MGHRA, CDR2 YSYEKL. V lost 1 base to trimming and J lost 8 bases, with 14 bases between them. There are 15 residues in the CDR3. The DNA for the CDR3 is TGCGCCAGCAGCCAAGTGGTCACATCAGGGGAAAAACTGTTTTTT. It codes for CASSQVVTSGEKLFF.

The V gene is TRBV27, the J gene TRBJ1-6; the match to TRBD1 covers 9 bases. The V and J ends lost 7 bases and 9 bases, in that order; junction bases with no gene match: 7. Germline lookup yields CDR1 MNHEY and CDR2 SMNVEV (reference sequence). The CDR3 totals 14 residues. This CDR3 is CASKAQGAVSPLHF. Written as DNA, the CDR3 is TGTGCCAGCAAAGCACAGGGGGCTGTTTCACCCCTCCACTTT.

The V gene is TRBV19, the J gene TRBJ1-6; D uncertain. The CDR3 is made up of 16 amino acids. Germline lookup yields CDR1 LNHDA and CDR2 SQIVND (reference sequence). Trimming took 3 bases from V and 7 from J, leaving 16 bases between them. The CDR3, as DNA: TGTGCCAGTAGTATCGGTTGGCAGCGCACGAATTCACCCCTCCACTTT. Its protein product is CASSIGWQRTNSPLHF.

The V call is TRBV5-1, the J call TRBJ2-1; D is possibly TRBD2 (5 bases). The V gene lost 4 bases and the J gene lost 2 bases, with 19 bases spanning the gap. The CDR3 has 17 residues. Germline loops: CDR1 SGHRS, CDR2 YFSETQ. CDR3 amino acids: CASSPSSGKLPYNEQFF. The CDR3 DNA reads TGCGCCAGCAGCCCCTCTTCGGGGAAGCTCCCCTACAATGAGCAGTTCTTC.

The gene calls are TRBV27 and TRBJ2-7, with D perhaps TRBD1 (8 bases). Trimming took 4 bases from V and 3 from J, leaving 16 bases between them. CDR1 is MNHEY and CDR2 is SMNVEV in the germline V gene (reference sequence). CDR3 length: 15 residues. The CDR3 DNA is TGTGCCAGCAGTTACAGGGGGGGAGCCATCTACGAGCAGTACTTC. It translates to CASSYRGGAIYEQYF.

Only a few counts were recorded for this clone. The chain links TRBV6-6 to TRBJ1-1; TRBD1 aligns across 7 bases. CDR3 length: 16 amino acids. Germline V CDR1 and CDR2: MNHNY, SVGAGI (reference sequence). Losses at the gene ends were 6 bases for V and 1 base for J; bases not matched to a gene: 11. The CDR3 sequence: CASSRTRGQGNTEAFF. DNA for the CDR3: TGTGCCAGCAGCCGTACGAGGGGGCAGGGGAACACTGAAGCTTTCTTT.

The rearrangement uses TRBV12-3 or TRBV12-4 and TRBJ1-1; 8 bases agree with TRBD1. V was clipped by 3 bases and J by 11 bases; unmatched bases: 8. This CDR3 is 13 amino acids long. The CDR3 DNA reads as TGTGCCAGCAGTTTGAGACAGGGGTCCTTTGCTTTCTTT. It translates to CASSLRQGSFAFF.